Included here is one TCR beta chain sequence, with context. No antigen is known for it. Division of CD4+ cells produced a CD45RA+ naive subset and a CD45RA-negative memory subset. This sample was included in a study of shared clonotypes between healthy human individuals. Notes on the study in general: Though the depth was large, rarefaction showed that sorted-subset sequencing was incomplete. The study generally estimated greater richness for naive than memory subsets.

Generated by immunoSEQ multiplex PCR, the TCRdb table keeps only in-frame clones and is missing some. The table lists around 2.5 million clones, 80% to 95% of them singletons. With 3 bases clipped from V and 0 bases from J, the junction kept 16 bases outside the gene matches. The CDR3 spans 19 residues. Germline CDR1 is MNHEY and CDR2 is SMNVEV (reference sequence). The rearrangement uses TRBV27 and TRBJ2-7; 8 nucleotides agree with TRBD1. This TCR came from a man aged 18 to 35 in good health. Some clones in this sample may be carry-over from other donors' samples. Sequenced sample: naive CD4+ T cells from PBMCs. Subset reported: CD45RA+ positively selected. The CDR3 nucleotides read TGTGCCAGCAGTTTTAAGAGGGACAGGATTCTCCCAACCTCCTACGAGCAGTACTTC. Residues: CASSFKRDRILPTSYEQYF.